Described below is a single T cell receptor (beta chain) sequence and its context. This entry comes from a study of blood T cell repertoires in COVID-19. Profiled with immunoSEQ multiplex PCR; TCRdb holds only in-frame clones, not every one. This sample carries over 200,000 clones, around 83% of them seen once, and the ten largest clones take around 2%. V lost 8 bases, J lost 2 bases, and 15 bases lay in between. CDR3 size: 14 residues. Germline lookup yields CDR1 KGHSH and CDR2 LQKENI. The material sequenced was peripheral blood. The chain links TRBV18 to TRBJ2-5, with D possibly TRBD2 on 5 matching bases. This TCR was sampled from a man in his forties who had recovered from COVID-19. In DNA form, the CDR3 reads TGTGCCAGCCGGCCGGGGTTAGCACAAGAGACCCAGTACTTC. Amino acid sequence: CASRPGLAQETQYF.